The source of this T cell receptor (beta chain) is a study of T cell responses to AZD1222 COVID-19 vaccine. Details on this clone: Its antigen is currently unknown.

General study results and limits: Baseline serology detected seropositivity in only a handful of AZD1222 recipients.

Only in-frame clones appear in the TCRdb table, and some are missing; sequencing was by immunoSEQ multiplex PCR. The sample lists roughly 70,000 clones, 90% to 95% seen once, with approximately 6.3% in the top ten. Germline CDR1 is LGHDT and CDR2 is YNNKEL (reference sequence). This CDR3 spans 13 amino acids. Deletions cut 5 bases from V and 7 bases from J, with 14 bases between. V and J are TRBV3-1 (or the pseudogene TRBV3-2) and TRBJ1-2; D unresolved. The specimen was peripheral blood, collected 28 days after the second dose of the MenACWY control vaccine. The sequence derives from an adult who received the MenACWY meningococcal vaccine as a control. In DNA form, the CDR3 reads TGTGCCAGCAGCGGGGATTCACGGGTTGGCTACACCTTC. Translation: CASSGDSRVGYTF.